One and the same sample provided the 16 T cell receptor beta chains below, sequenced in a study of T cells after yellow fever vaccination. TCRdb re-called the 5' RACE reads through MiXCR, storing one row per CDR3 protein. The sample yields under 550,000 distinct CDR3 sequences, 21% seen once. Sequenced here: PBMCs, sampled 20 to 25 days after the first yellow fever vaccination. Every receptor here comes from a man aged 18 to 29 who received the YFV17D yellow fever vaccine.

The chain links TRBV7-2 to TRBJ2-7; perhaps D is TRBD1 or TRBD2 (6 bases each). The CDR3 loop spans 12 amino acids. With 5 bases removed from V and 12 bases from J, the gap between germline ends came to 17 bases. The germline V gene has CDR1 SGHTA and CDR2 FQGNSA. The CDR3 coding sequence is TGTGCCAGCAGCGAACTTCGGGGGCGGGGGTACTTC. Protein: CASSELRGRGYF.

This clonotype appeared a few times. V and J are TRBV12-3 or TRBV12-4 and TRBJ2-7, with TRBD1 matching 7 bases. The CDR3 loop spans 13 amino acids. Trimming took 10 bases from V and 0 from J; bases not matched to a gene: 6. CDR3 nucleotide sequence: TGTGCCACAACAGACAGGGTCTCCTACGAGCAGTACTTC. It translates to CATTDRVSYEQYF.

This clonotype has more than one count but fewer than ten. This chain uses TRBV20-1 with TRBJ2-5; D may be TRBD1 (6 bases). Germline lookup yields CDR1 DFQATT and CDR2 SNEGSKA (reference sequence). There are 13 residues in the CDR3. CDR3 amino acids: CSQQGTGQETQYF. CDR3 coding DNA: TGCAGCCAACAGGGCACAGGGCAAGAGACCCAGTACTTC.

A remark on this clonotype: The junction does not match germline at one end; this may be a read error. The chain joins TRBV10-3 to TRBJ2-2; 7 nucleotides match TRBD2. This CDR3 contains 15 residues. Germline V gives CDR1 ENHRY, CDR2 SYGVKD. CDR3 in DNA: TGTGCCACCGGGGGGAGAATTTTGAACACCGGGGAGCTGTATTTT. Its translation: CATGGRILNTGELYF.

V is TRBV12-3 or TRBV12-4 and J is TRBJ2-7; TRBD1 matches at 9 bases. CDR3 length: 15 amino acids. Unmatched junction bases numbered 9, after V lost 3 bases and J lost 6 bases. DNA of the CDR3: TGTGCCAGCAGTTTCACAGGGGGCGCATCGGGCGAGCAGTACTTC. Amino acid sequence: CASSFTGGASGEQYF.

This clonotype was picked up a small number of times. The V and J genes are TRBV4-3 and TRBJ2-7, with a weak D call TRBD1 (5 bases). Germline CDR1 is LGHNA and CDR2 is YSLEER. There are 14 residues in the CDR3. Deletions cut 1 base from V and 2 bases from J, with 9 bases between. CDR3 nucleotide sequence: TGCGCCAGCAGCCAAGGAGGCAGGGCCTACGAGCAGTACTTC. Translation gives CASSQGGRAYEQYF.

This clonotype has only a few counts. The CDR3 DNA reads as TGCAGTGCTCGGCTAGCGGGGGGAGCGACCGGGGAGCTGTTTTTT. Its translation is CSARLAGGATGELFF. The chain has TRBV20-1 and TRBJ2-2, with 11 bases fitting TRBD2. The CDR3 contains 15 residues. CDR1 DFQATT and CDR2 SNEGSKA come from the germline V gene (reference sequence). J lost 5 bases, V lost 5 bases, and 7 bases had no gene match.

This clonotype has only a few counts. V is TRBV11-2 and J is TRBJ2-3, with 13 bases that match TRBD2. Germline trimming cut 4 bases from V and 0 bases from J; bases unmatched to any gene: 7. Germline V CDR1 and CDR2: SGHAT, FQNNGV. The CDR3 runs 18 residues. CDR3 bases: TGTGCCAGCAGCTCCAGGCCGGGACTAGCGGGGAGCACAGATACGCAGTATTTT. It specifies CASSSRPGLAGSTDTQYF.

This chain links TRBV28 with TRBJ2-1; a possible D gene is TRBD1 (6 bases). The length of the CDR3 is 11 residues. The V end lost 4 bases, the J end lost 12 bases, and 10 bases lay between the germline ends. Germline CDR1 MDHEN, CDR2 SYDVKM. CDR3 amino acids: CASSYRAGQFF. DNA for the CDR3: TGTGCCAGCAGTTACAGGGCCGGGCAGTTCTTC.

The chain joins TRBV27 to TRBJ2-5; the D gene is possibly TRBD1 (6 bases). CDR1 is MNHEY and CDR2 is SMNVEV in the germline V gene (reference sequence). V lost 3 bases to trimming and J lost 2 bases, with 13 bases between them. This CDR3 contains 15 residues. The CDR3 nucleotides read TGTGCCAGCAGTTTTTGGGGACACAAACAAGAGACCCAGTACTTC. It translates to CASSFWGHKQETQYF.

Comments on this clonotype: Germline is not matched at one junction end, which may reflect a read error. The chain recombines TRBV29-1 with TRBJ1-1, with D possibly matching TRBD1 (6 bases). CDR3 length equals 9 residues. Per the germline V gene, CDR1 is SQVTM and CDR2 is ANQGSEA. CDR3 bases: TGCAGCGCCTTGCCGGGACACCTTTTT. It specifies CSALPGHLF.

This clonotype showed up just a few times. This chain joins TRBV12-3 or TRBV12-4 and TRBJ1-2; D remains unclear. This CDR3 is 16 amino acids long. The ends were cut back, 5 bases at V and 0 bases at J, with 16 bases in the middle. CDR3 region: CASSAYGGSSNYGYTF. The CDR3 DNA reads TGTGCCAGCAGTGCTTATGGTGGAAGCTCTAACTATGGCTACACCTTC.

The CDR3 DNA is TGCAGCGGAAGGACCCTCAACACCGGGGAGCTGTTTTTT. Translation: CSGRTLNTGELFF. The V gene is TRBV29-1, the J gene TRBJ2-2; no definite D call. This CDR3 region has 13 residues. Germline CDR1 reads SQVTM; CDR2 reads ANQGSEA. With 7 bases removed from V and 2 bases from J, the gap between germline ends came to 11 bases.

This clonotype was counted a few times. This chain joins TRBV6-2 or TRBV6-3 and TRBJ2-7; maybe TRBD1 (5 bases). CDR1 and CDR2 (germline): MNHEY, SVGEGT. Trimming removed 6 bases at V and 5 bases at J, with 14 bases between. CDR3 length equals 13 residues. The CDR3 sequence: CASSLSRVNEQYV. CDR3 DNA sequence: TGTGCCAGCAGCCTCTCCAGGGTTAACGAGCAGTACGTC.

The V gene is TRBV28, the J gene TRBJ2-7, with 8 bases aligning to TRBD1. The CDR3 consists of 15 residues. From germline, CDR1 is MDHEN and CDR2 SYDVKM. With V trimmed by 8 bases and J by 1 base, 10 bases remained unmatched. The CDR3 sequence is CASVTLDRGSYEQYV. The DNA of the CDR3 is TGTGCCAGCGTTACCCTCGACAGGGGTTCCTACGAGCAGTACGTC.

J is TRBJ1-1 and V is TRBV20-1; D perhaps matches TRBD1 (6 bases). With 0 bases removed from V and 5 bases from J, the gap between germline ends came to 16 bases. The length of the CDR3 is 15 residues. Germline CDR1 and CDR2: DFQATT and SNEGSKA (reference sequence). Here the CDR3 reads CSARDSGRGSTEAFF. As DNA, the CDR3 is TGCAGTGCTAGAGATAGCGGCAGGGGCTCTACTGAAGCTTTCTTT.